The rows below give T cell receptor beta chains drawn from one sample of a study of blood T cells in healthy people across ages. TCRdb recomputed calls from the 5' RACE reads with MiXCR, one row per CDR3 protein. Among fewer than 2,000,000 distinct CDR3 sequences listed, more than 35% were seen once. Sequencing was carried out using blood. The receptor source for this set is a human donor in good health. Both conserved end residues are part of each CDR3. Each record gives: J gene, D gene, clone size, V gene, CDR3 DNA, CDR3 protein. The D gene is left open where the match is weak. Some rows have no size entry. The others give once, few or many, or a class for an expanded clone.

TRBJ1-2,.,few,TRBV4-3,TGCGCCAGCAGCCACTCGACCGGGACCCTGGCGGGCTACACCTTC,CASSHSTGTLAGYTF
TRBJ2-2,.,.,TRBV9,TGTGCCAGCAGCGTAGGTCAGACCGCGAACACCGGGGAGCTGTTTTTT,CASSVGQTANTGELFF
TRBJ2-5,.,.,TRBV5-1,TGCGCCAGCAGCCCTCGGGGCACAAAGGAGACCCAGTACTTC,CASSPRGTKETQYF
TRBJ2-3,.,.,TRBV27,TGTGCCAGCAGTTTATTGGGAGAAGATACGCAGTATTTT,CASSLLGEDTQYF
TRBJ1-6,.,.,TRBV20-1,TGCAGTGTTAGTGCAGGGTTCACCTATAATTCACCCCTCCACTTT,CSVSAGFTYNSPLHF
TRBJ2-1,.,.,TRBV4-3,TGCGCCAGCAGCCAAGATCGGTGGGCAGGGGATGAGCAGTTCTTC,CASSQDRWAGDEQFF
TRBJ2-3,TRBD2,few,TRBV5-1,TGCGCCAGCAGCTTGGATCGGGGATCAAGGGACTACACAGATACGCAGTATTTT,CASSLDRGSRDYTDTQYF
TRBJ2-7,TRBD2,.,TRBV11-2,TGTGCCAGCAGCGTGACCGGGACTAGCGGGGGGGTAATAGGCGAGCAGTACTTC,CASSVTGTSGGVIGEQYF
TRBJ2-3,.,.,TRBV12-3/TRBV12-4,TGTGCCGGCAGAACCCAAACAGATACGCAGTATTTT,CAGRTQTDTQYF
TRBJ2-1,TRBD1,once,TRBV5-1,TGCGCCAGCACTGAGAACGTACAGGGGATCAATGAGCAGTTCTTC,CASTENVQGINEQFF
TRBJ1-5,.,.,TRBV28,TGTGCCAGCAGTTTCTATATAGGGGGAAGTCAGCCCCAGCATTTT,CASSFYIGGSQPQHF
TRBJ2-1,TRBD1,few,TRBV2,TGTGCCAGCAGTGGGGGACAGGGGGCCCTCAATGAGCAGTTCTTC,CASSGGQGALNEQFF
TRBJ2-3,.,.,TRBV7-2,TGTGCCAGCAGCTTACGCCTAGGGCGGGGCGTTAGCACAGATACGCAGTATTTT,CASSLRLGRGVSTDTQYF
TRBJ2-1,TRBD1,.,TRBV4-3,TGCGCCAGCAGCCAAGACCCGCCGGGACAGGGGCTCAATGAGCAGTTCTTC,CASSQDPPGQGLNEQFF
TRBJ2-6,.,.,TRBV7-9,TGTGCCAGCAGCTTCGGGTTCGATCGGGCCAACGTCCTGACTTTC,CASSFGFDRANVLTF
TRBJ2-7,.,.,TRBV20-1,TGCAGTGCCCCCAGCTGGGGGCGCGGGTACGAGCAGTACTTC,CSAPSWGRGYEQYF
TRBJ2-7,.,many,TRBV27,TGTGCCAGCAGTCTATCCAGGGTACTGTCCTACGAGCAGTACTTC,CASSLSRVLSYEQYF
TRBJ2-7,TRBD1,few,TRBV7-2,TGTGCCAGCAGCTACCCCTCCCCCGGGACAGGGCCAGGCGAGCAGTACTTC,CASSYPSPGTGPGEQYF
TRBJ2-6,.,many,TRBV5-6,TGTGCCAGCAACGGTCGAAGGGCGCACGGGGCCAACGTCCTGACTTTC,CASNGRRAHGANVLTF
TRBJ1-3,.,once,TRBV7-3,TGTGCCAGCAGTCAAGGGGACACCATATATTTT,CASSQGDTIYF
TRBJ2-7,TRBD1,few,TRBV6-1,TGTGCCAACCAAGGGACAGGTAGAAGCGAGCAGTACTTC,CANQGTGRSEQYF
TRBJ2-1,TRBD2,few,TRBV7-9,TGTGCCAGCAGCAGTGGGGGGAGGGGTCCAAACTACAATGAGCAGTTCTTC,CASSSGGRGPNYNEQFF
TRBJ2-5,.,.,TRBV4-3,TGCGCCACCCTAGTGCCTGGGTCCCAAGAGACCCAGTACTTC,CATLVPGSQETQYF
TRBJ2-7,TRBD2,many,TRBV20-1,TGCAGTGCTATAGCGGGTCTATCCTACGAGCAGTACTTC,CSAIAGLSYEQYF
TRBJ1-5,.,few,TRBV24-1,TGTGCCACCAGTGATAAGGGTGTAGACGGGTTAAGCAATCAGCCCCAGCATTTT,CATSDKGVDGLSNQPQHF
TRBJ2-1,TRBD2,.,TRBV11-3,TGTGCCGGCAGCTTAGCGGGCCACTCGATGAACTACAATGAGCAGTTCTTC,CAGSLAGHSMNYNEQFF
TRBJ2-1,TRBD1,few,TRBV29-1,TGCAGCGCTATTACCGGGACAGGGAAAAATGAGCAGTTCTTC,CSAITGTGKNEQFF
TRBJ1-1,.,.,TRBV29-1,TGCAGCGTCCACCACGGGGGAGAAGCTTTCTTT,CSVHHGGEAFF
TRBJ2-1,.,.,TRBV27,TGTGCCAGCAGTCCAGACCGCCCTTGGGGTGAGCAGTTCTTC,CASSPDRPWGEQFF
TRBJ2-5,TRBD2,few,TRBV29-1,TGCAGCGTTCCAGAGACTAGCTGGGAGACCCAGTACTTC,CSVPETSWETQYF
TRBJ2-1,.,few,TRBV20-1,TGCAGTGCTAGAGATCGGAGACAGTTGCAGTTCTTC,CSARDRRQLQFF
TRBJ2-2,.,.,TRBV5-8,TGTGCCAGCAGCTTGGATCTTAGCGGTCGGGCCGGGGAGCTGTTTTTT,CASSLDLSGRAGELFF
TRBJ2-1,.,.,TRBV10-3,TGTGCCATCAGTGAGTTGGGGCCAGGAAACTACAATGAGCAGTTCTTC,CAISELGPGNYNEQFF
TRBJ1-1,.,once,TRBV7-2,TGTGCCAGCAGCTTGAGGGTTGGCGGGGGCAGAACTGAAGCTTTCTTT,CASSLRVGGGRTEAFF
TRBJ1-2,TRBD1,few,TRBV29-1,TGCAGCGTTGAAGATCACAGGGGGCTCGGCTACACCTTC,CSVEDHRGLGYTF
TRBJ1-5,TRBD1,once,TRBV7-2,TGTGCCAGCAGCCCGGGGCAGGGGGTTGAGCCCCAGCATTTT,CASSPGQGVEPQHF
TRBJ1-2,.,.,TRBV4-2,TGTGCCAGCAGCCAGGAGCGGGACGCTAACCCCAGGGGCTATGGCTACACCTTC,CASSQERDANPRGYGYTF
TRBJ2-7,.,.,TRBV15,TGTGCCACCAGCAGAGATCCAGGGCCCGACTACGAGCAGTACTTC,CATSRDPGPDYEQYF
TRBJ1-2,TRBD1,.,TRBV12-3/TRBV12-4,TGTGCCAGCAGTAACGCACAGGGGGCGCGGGGCTACAACTTC,CASSNAQGARGYNF
TRBJ1-5,.,.,TRBV20-1,TGCAGTGCGGCGAATGTAGGTTTCAATCAGCCCCAGCATTTT,CSAANVGFNQPQHF
TRBJ2-1,.,.,TRBV28,TGTGCCAGCAGTTTATTAGGGGGACTGGGGAATGAGCAGTTCTTC,CASSLLGGLGNEQFF
TRBJ2-3,TRBD1,few,TRBV7-2,TGTGCCAGCAGCGCCACTACCGACAGGGGAACAGATACGCAGTATTTT,CASSATTDRGTDTQYF
TRBJ2-5,TRBD1,few,TRBV7-6,TGTGCCAGCAGGAACACAGGGGGGGAGACCCAGTACTTC,CASRNTGGETQYF
TRBJ2-3,.,.,TRBV6-5,TGTGCCAGCAGTTACAGGGGGGGAAACACAGATACGCAGTATTTT,CASSYRGGNTDTQYF
TRBJ2-3,TRBD2,.,TRBV6-2/TRBV6-3,TGTGCCAGCGCCGCTAGCGGGGGAAGGAGCACAGATACGCAGTATTTT,CASAASGGRSTDTQYF
TRBJ2-3,TRBD2,few,TRBV5-6,TGTGCCAGCAGCTTTGTATCGGCGGGGGGCACAGATACGCAGTATTTT,CASSFVSAGGTDTQYF
TRBJ2-1,.,.,TRBV18,TGTGCCAGCTCACCACTGGAGGGACGCTCCTACAATGAGCAGTTCTTC,CASSPLEGRSYNEQFF
TRBJ1-2,TRBD1,.,TRBV20-1,TGCAGTTCAAGGGGACAGGCGGACTATGGCTACACCTTC,CSSRGQADYGYTF
TRBJ2-7,.,once,TRBV12-5,TGTGCTAGTGGTTTATGGGGGGAAAACGAGCAGTACTTC,CASGLWGENEQYF
TRBJ2-7,.,.,TRBV28,TGTGCCAGCAGACGCAGGCCGCAGGCCCTAGCCTACGAGCAGTACTTC,CASRRRPQALAYEQYF
TRBJ2-3,.,few,TRBV2,TGTGCCAGCAGTGAACAGGGGTCCACAGATACGCAGTATTTT,CASSEQGSTDTQYF
TRBJ2-3,TRBD2,.,TRBV5-1,TGCGCCAGCAGCCTCACTAGCGACTTCTTGACAGATACGCAGTATTTT,CASSLTSDFLTDTQYF
TRBJ2-3,TRBD2,.,TRBV12-3/TRBV12-4,TGTGCCAGCAGTTACGGGACTAGCGGGGGTTTTCGCACAGATACGCAGTATTTT,CASSYGTSGGFRTDTQYF
TRBJ1-2,.,.,TRBV5-6,TGTGCCAGCTTATTCTTTTCGGGCTATGGCTACACCTTC,CASLFFSGYGYTF
TRBJ2-7,.,few,TRBV5-5,TGTGCCAGCAGCTTGGGCCCCTCCAGGGACTTTAATTACGAGCAGTACTTC,CASSLGPSRDFNYEQYF
TRBJ1-1,.,.,TRBV10-3,TGTGCCATCGCCAAAGGACAGCATGAAGCTTTCTTT,CAIAKGQHEAFF
TRBJ2-1,TRBD2,many,TRBV7-2,TGTGCCAGCCGACTAGCGGGGACCAATGAGCAGTTCTTC,CASRLAGTNEQFF
TRBJ2-5,.,few,TRBV4-1,TGCGCCAGCAGCCGTACAGGGTACCAAGAGACCCAGTACTTC,CASSRTGYQETQYF
TRBJ2-7,TRBD2,.,TRBV7-2,TGTGCCAGCAGCTTAGTATTCCTGCCTAGCGGGGGCGCCGAGGGCGAGCAGTACTTC,CASSLVFLPSGGAEGEQYF